The present entry profiles one TCR beta chain with its context. This clone showed up just once. Its antigen is unknown. No much larger clonotype is one base removed from it; base qualities were not supplied. Other DNA sequences of this sample code for an identical CDR3. This sample was taken from a study of immune evolution from preneoplasia to lung adenocarcinoma (dated by TCRdb to the early 2020s). Notes on the research overall: No AAH lesions showed HLA loss of heterozygosity, compared with over 6% of AIS, approximately 15% of MIA and roughly 35% of ADC lesions. The study combined immune gene expression, TCR sequencing and multiplex immunofluorescence to profile immune contexture across lung adenocarcinoma precursors and invasive adenocarcinoma. Resected precursor lesions (AAH, AIS, MIA) and invasive adenocarcinomas were each compared against paired morphologically normal lung tissue. Sample size was based on specimen availability rather than a prior power calculation. The immune data were integrated with whole exome sequencing and methylation data from the same cohort of nodules. The overall cohort was made up of fewer than 70 patients with pulmonary nodules who had surgical resection. The TCR sequencing data were obtained from about 47 patients. It was reported in the study that about 100 samples were used for TCR sequencing. Class I HLA alleles were inferred from exome data with POLYSOLVER, and allele-specific HLA loss was detected with LOHHLA. On the study overall, not on this receptor specifically: KRAS-mutant nodules showed the highest T cell clonality compared with EGFR-mutant or double wild-type lesions. The highest top T cell clone frequencies were observed in normal lung, and a progressive decrease in top T cell clone frequencies appeared to occur from AAH through AIS, MIA and invasive adenocarcinoma. The findings reflected association rather than direct causation, and larger cohorts with long-term follow-up and longitudinal biopsies were considered necessary. Because all patients came from Japan and China, whether the findings apply to Western populations was uncertain. Normal lung showed the highest clonality, whereas later-stage lesions appeared to have higher T cell density and diversity but lower clonality.

Between about 2013 and 2017, the patients underwent resection in either Japan or China. Two lung cancer pathologists independently reviewed H&E slides to confirm the histologic diagnosis of every case. Macro-dissection after pathologic assessment enriched premalignant or tumor cells for nucleic acid extraction. FFPE tissue was used for DNA isolation with the AllPrep DNA/RNA FFPE Kit. Using the immunoSEQ hsTCRbeta Kit, TCR beta CDR3 regions were sequenced from DNA. From the authors' description of their analysis: The ImmunoSEQ Analyzer was used to analyse the TCR sequencing data. T cell clonality was defined as 1 minus Pielou's evenness computed on productive rearrangements. T cell diversity was measured with the inverse Simpson index on productive templates. T cell density was TCR beta template counts normalized to usable DNA, estimated by amplifying and sequencing housekeeping genes. TCR metrics were compared across histologic stages using two-sided Kruskal-Wallis tests. The immuneACCESS repertoire file appears here via TCRdb, limited to in-frame rearrangements. These files lack a portion of the clones; in checked studies, under half of the deficit traces to unresolved V genes, and the cause of the others is not known. The V and J calls and clone size come from that table; D and trimming were worked out from the DNA. This sample gives a few thousand clones in total; 76% of them show up just once. Of the sample, roughly 8.2% falls within the top ten clones.

In the germline V gene (reference sequence), CDR1 corresponds to MNHEY and CDR2 to SMNVEV. The CDR3 holds 14 amino acids from the cysteine to the phenylalanine. Of all the DNA, just the CDR3 is kept, 42 bases in frame from base 1. Relative to germline, V is 4 bases shorter and J is 0 bases shorter, with 9 bases between their ends. Sequencing was carried out using FFPE minimally invasive lung adenocarcinoma tissue. The intended sense of this specimen's cell subset or site label: micro-invasive lung adenocarcinoma (MIA). The sequence is built from TRBV27 and TRBJ1-1, with no reliable assignment of the D segment. The sequence derives from a person aged 70 to 85 with lung adenocarcinoma. The base sequence is TGTGCCAGCAGTTCGCTCAACATGAACACTGAAGCTTTCTTT. Translated, it reads CASSSLNMNTEAFF.